This passage covers 6 T cell receptor beta chains from one sample sequenced in a study of Graves' ophthalmopathy and Graves' hyperthyroidism. For repertoire sequencing, the TCR beta CDR3 regions were amplified from RNA transcripts. HTBI-primed RT-PCR formed the first round, and a multiplex PCR formed the second. From the multiplex PCR reads, TCRdb called clonotypes with MiXCR, one entry per CDR3 protein. This table holds about 500,000 distinct CDR3 sequences, under 15% found once. Source material: blood. These receptors all come from a woman aged 25-40 years with Graves' ophthalmopathy.

Only a few counts were recorded for this clonotype. CDR3 region: CASGLGRLLGTRETQYF. The CDR3 DNA sequence: TGTGCTAGTGGTTTGGGACGACTCCTTGGTACCCGGGAGACCCAGTACTTC. The rearrangement uses TRBV12-5 and TRBJ2-5; no reliable D call. This CDR3 region has 17 residues. Germline V lookup: CDR1 LGHNT, CDR2 FRNRAP. Deletions cut 1 base from V and 5 bases from J, with 20 bases between.

Of note for this clonotype: This could be a read error, since a much larger clone is one nucleotide away. In DNA, the CDR3 is TGTGCCAACAGTGACGGGACAGGGATTCCCTACGAGCAGTACTTC. It codes for CANSDGTGIPYEQYF. This chain connects TRBV25-1 to TRBJ2-7, with 9 bases aligning to TRBD1. This CDR3 contains 15 residues. Germline V lookup: CDR1 MGHDK, CDR2 SYGVNS.

This clonotype was detected many times. This chain connects TRBV20-1 to TRBJ1-1; 8 nucleotides align to TRBD1. The ends lost 0 bases at V and 5 bases at J; junction bases unmatched: 11. There are 16 residues in the CDR3. CDR1 is DFQATT and CDR2 is SNEGSKA in the germline V gene (reference sequence). DNA for the CDR3: TGCAGTGCTAGAGATTCGGGCGGGACAGGCGAGACTGAAGCTTTCTTT. Its translation is CSARDSGGTGETEAFF.

This clonotype was found many times. The V gene is TRBV4-1, the J gene TRBJ2-5, with D possibly called TRBD1 or TRBD2 (7 bases each). The CDR3 covers 17 residues. Trimming left V 0 bases short and J 4 bases short, with 18 bases between. Germline CDR1 MGHRA, CDR2 YSYEKL. CDR3 coding DNA: TGCGCCAGCAGCCAAGATCAGGGGGGGAATCGGGGAGAGACCCAGTACTTC. This gives the protein CASSQDQGGNRGETQYF.

The J gene is TRBJ2-2, the V gene TRBV19; 8 nucleotides line up with TRBD1. This CDR3 spans 16 amino acids. V shed 4 bases, J shed 9 bases, and the junction held 13 bases outside the gene matches. Germline CDR1 LNHDA, CDR2 SQIVND (reference sequence). The CDR3 DNA is TGTGCCAGTAGTACGACCCGAGGACAGGGTATAAGGGAGCTGTTTTTT. Protein: CASSTTRGQGIRELFF.

There are many counts of this clonotype. The rearrangement links TRBV27 to TRBJ2-5, with 7 bases lining up with TRBD2. The germline CDR1 and CDR2 sequences are MNHEY and SMNVEV (reference sequence). Unmatched junction bases numbered 1, after V lost 6 bases and J lost 3 bases. The CDR3 totals 12 residues. DNA for the CDR3: TGTGCCAGCAGGGCGGGAGAAGAGACCCAGTACTTC. Amino acids: CASRAGEETQYF.